This TCR beta chain stems from a study of shared clonotypes between healthy human individuals. Study-level results: Sequencing depth was expected to influence donor clonotype sharing. Non-shared clonotypes displayed generation probabilities falling below those of clonotypes present in all four donors.

Turning to this clone: Antigen unknown.

Donors, without exception, were Caucasian adults residing in Nashville, Tennessee. CD4+ cells were split into CD45RA+ naive and CD45RA-negative memory subsets. Trimming cost V 5 bases and J 0 bases; bases outside gene matches: 9. This CDR3 is 16 amino acids long. Germline-derived CDR1 and CDR2 are MRHNA and SNTAGT. Using immunoSEQ multiplex PCR, the repertoire was profiled, and TCRdb retains in-frame clones only, with some absent. The table includes 1.5 million to 1.9 million clones, approximately 98% detected once. Sequenced: naive CD4+ T cells sorted from blood. Subset in this sample: CD45RA+ positively selected. V and J are TRBV6-4 and TRBJ1-1; 7 bases line up with TRBD1. The receptor's source is a man aged 25 to 45 in good health. CDR3 coding DNA: TGTGCCAGCAGTCCCCACCCACAGGGGATGAACACTGAAGCTTTCTTT. This gives the protein CASSPHPQGMNTEAFF.